The 25 T cell receptor beta chains presented below share a single source sample, sequenced in a study of blood T cell repertoires in COVID-19 (TCRdb year 2020). The method was the immunoSEQ multiplex PCR assay. In its TCRdb copy, this immuneACCESS table keeps in-frame sequences only and misses some clones. Where compared with another copy, unresolved V genes explain less than half of these, and the others have no known cause. The table for this sample lists 140,000 to 150,000 clones; 86% of them were counted only once. Approximately 4.5% of the sample is in the top ten clones. What was sequenced was PBMCs or T cells enriched from blood (not recorded which). These TCRs come from a man in his forties or fifties who had recovered from COVID-19.

This chain connects TRBV5-4 to TRBJ2-5; 12 bases agree with TRBD2. V dropped 0 bases and J dropped 2; count of bases not matched to a gene: 11. This CDR3 has 19 amino acids. From germline, CDR1 is SGHNT and CDR2 YYREEE (reference sequence). In DNA form, the CDR3 reads TGTGCCAGCAGCTTGGGTGGGCCTAGCGGGGGGGTAAAGCAAGAGACCCAGTACTTC. This encodes CASSLGGPSGGVKQETQYF.

The CDR3 DNA follows: TGTGCCAGCAGCCCAGGGATGAACACTGAAGCTTTCTTT. It translates to CASSPGMNTEAFF. This sequence joins TRBV5-8 and TRBJ1-1; maybe TRBD1 (5 bases). Germline V gene sequence: CDR1 SGHTS, CDR2 YDEGEE. The CDR3 runs 13 residues. The ends were cut back, 4 bases at V and 0 bases at J, with 7 bases in the middle.

The rearrangement joins TRBV7-3 to TRBJ2-7; TRBD2 matches 10 bases. The trim removed 8 bases at V and 6 bases at J, leaving 10 bases unmatched. The CDR3 is 14 amino acids. Germline V gene lookup returns CDR1 SGHTA and CDR2 FQGTGA. The CDR3 DNA reads TGTGCCAGCGACGAGCGGGGGGGCCTTTCCGAGCAGTACGTC. Amino acid sequence: CASDERGGLSEQYV.

J is TRBJ2-7 and V is TRBV6-5; D is perhaps TRBD2 (5 bases). V was cut by 2 bases and J by 3 bases, with 14 bases left in between. CDR3 length: 15 amino acids. The germline V gene encodes CDR1 MNHEY and CDR2 SVGAGI. CDR3 region: CASSYNSGSNYEQYF. Here the CDR3 DNA reads TGTGCCAGCAGTTACAACTCGGGGTCTAACTACGAGCAGTACTTC.

J is TRBJ2-3 and V is TRBV5-1; 7 bases align to TRBD2. The V gene's germline CDR1 is SGHRS and CDR2 YFSETQ. The CDR3 consists of 16 residues. V lost 4 bases and J lost 0; bases outside the gene matches: 8. The CDR3 region has the DNA TGCGCCAGCAGCCCAAGTAGCGGGCCTAGCACAGATACGCAGTATTTT. Protein product: CASSPSSGPSTDTQYF. The full variable domain, its missing parts supplied by reference TRBV5-1 and TRBJ2-3, is KAGVTQTPRYLIKTRGQQVTLSCSPISGHRSVSWYQQTPGQGLQFLFEYFSETQRNKGNFPGRFSGRQFSNSRSEMNVSTLELGDSALYLCASSPSSGPSTDTQYFGPGTRLTVL.

This chain uses TRBV10-3 with TRBJ2-7, with 7 bases aligning to TRBD2. V lost 8 bases, J lost 5 bases, and 3 bases stayed unmatched. Germline loops: CDR1 ENHRY, CDR2 SYGVKD. The CDR3 extends over 11 amino acids. The CDR3 sequence: CAIRAGDEQYF. DNA of the CDR3: TGTGCCATCCGGGCGGGGGACGAGCAGTACTTC.

The chain links TRBV27 to TRBJ1-5; TRBD1 agrees at 9 bases. J was trimmed by 0 bases and V by 6 bases; bases with no gene match: 6. The V gene's germline CDR1 is MNHEY and CDR2 SMNVEV (reference sequence). The CDR3 runs 16 residues. The DNA of the CDR3 is TGTGCCAGCAGGCATACAGGGGGCAGTAGCAATCAGCCCCAGCATTTT. Protein: CASRHTGGSSNQPQHF.

The chain employs TRBV7-9 and TRBJ1-4, with TRBD1 matching 9 bases. Germline values: CDR1 SEHNR, CDR2 FQNEAQ (reference sequence). The CDR3 contains 16 residues. V dropped 5 bases and J dropped 1; count of bases not matched to a gene: 5. In DNA, the CDR3 is TGTGCCAGCAGCCGAGACAGGGGGGGAACTAATGAAAAACTGTTTTTT. Residues: CASSRDRGGTNEKLFF.

The chain recombines TRBV11-1 with TRBJ1-1; 8 bases line up with TRBD1. Unmatched junction bases numbered 4, after V lost 5 bases and J lost 2 bases. Germline values: CDR1 SGHAT, CDR2 FQDESV (reference sequence). This CDR3 is 14 amino acids long. CDR3 DNA sequence: TGTGCCAGCAGCCTGGGACAGGCCAACACTGAAGCTTTCTTT. It codes for CASSLGQANTEAFF.

The rearrangement uses TRBV27 and TRBJ2-3; 8 nucleotides line up with TRBD1. V shed 7 bases, J shed 0 bases, and the junction held 6 bases outside the gene matches. The CDR3 loop spans 15 amino acids. Germline CDR1 reads MNHEY; CDR2 reads SMNVEV (reference sequence). CDR3 sequence: CASNLRGLSTDTQYF. In DNA form, the CDR3 reads TGTGCCAGCAACCTCAGGGGGCTTAGCACAGATACGCAGTATTTT.

The CDR3 sequence is CASSLTMAGGPSYNEQFF. In nucleotides, the CDR3 is TGTGCCAGCAGCTTAACGATGGCGGGGGGGCCTTCCTACAATGAGCAGTTCTTC. This chain links TRBV7-8 with TRBJ2-1; 9 nucleotides align to TRBD2. Looked up from germline, CDR1 is SGHVS and CDR2 is FQNEAQ. The trim removed 2 bases at V and 1 base at J, leaving 9 bases unmatched. The CDR3 consists of 18 residues.

The chain employs TRBV5-1 and TRBJ1-2, with 10 bases fitting TRBD1. The CDR3 is made up of 14 amino acids. CDR1 and CDR2 from the germline V gene are SGHRS and YFSETQ. With 7 bases clipped from V and 5 bases from J, the junction kept 8 bases outside the gene matches. CDR3 in amino acids: CASGPRDRGYGYTF. CDR3 DNA: TGCGCCAGCGGTCCGAGGGACAGGGGTTATGGCTACACCTTC.

This clone has more than one count but fewer than ten. V and J are TRBV7-3 and TRBJ2-7; possible D gene TRBD2, 5 bases. The CDR3 runs 16 residues. Germline assignment: CDR1 SGHTA and CDR2 FQGTGA. V shed 5 bases and J shed 5 bases, with 22 bases lying between them. The CDR3 sequence is CASSETPSLRPDEQYF. The CDR3 bases are TGTGCCAGCAGCGAAACCCCTAGCCTTCGACCGGACGAGCAGTACTTC. Based on the CDR3 plus reference TRBV7-3 and TRBJ2-7, the full variable domain is GAGVSQTPSNKVTEKGKYVELRCDPISGHTALYWYRQSLGQGPEFLIYFQGTGAADDSGLPNDRFFAVRPEGSVSTLKIQRTERGDSAVYLCASSETPSLRPDEQYFGPGTRLTVT.

This clone was counted a single time. The chain recombines TRBV9 with TRBJ2-1; maybe TRBD2 (6 bases). V lost 2 bases and J lost 7, with 7 bases in between. Germline values: CDR1 SGDLS, CDR2 YYNGEE. This CDR3 region has 12 residues. The CDR3 region is CASSVAGNEQFF. The CDR3, as DNA: TGTGCCAGCAGCGTTGCGGGAAATGAGCAGTTCTTC. Together with reference TRBV9 and TRBJ2-1, the CDR3 gives the full variable domain: DSGVTQTPKHLITATGQRVTLRCSPRSGDLSVYWYQQSLDQGLQFLIQYYNGEERAKGNILERFSAQQFPDLHSELNLSSLELGDSALYFCASSVAGNEQFFGPGTRLTVL.

J is TRBJ2-1 and V is TRBV18, with TRBD1 matching over 7 bases. This CDR3 region has 13 residues. V was pared by 2 bases and J by 8 bases, with 3 bases of the junction left unmatched. Germline lookup yields CDR1 KGHSH and CDR2 LQKENI. The CDR3, as DNA: TGTGCCAGCTCACCAAACACAGGGGATGAGCAGTTCTTC. As protein: CASSPNTGDEQFF.

The rearrangement links TRBV6-5 to TRBJ1-5, with D perhaps TRBD1 (5 bases). The CDR3 is made up of 16 amino acids. The V gene lost 0 bases and the J gene lost 3 bases, with 12 bases spanning the gap. Germline CDR1 reads MNHEY; CDR2 reads SVGAGI. The CDR3 nucleotides read TGTGCCAGCAGTTACTCGGCTCAGGGCACCAATCAGCCCCAGCATTTT. Translated: CASSYSAQGTNQPQHF.

This chain uses TRBV27 with TRBJ2-5; the match to TRBD1 covers 9 bases. Germline V gene lookup returns CDR1 MNHEY and CDR2 SMNVEV (reference sequence). The CDR3 loop spans 14 amino acids. Germline trimming cut 3 bases from V and 4 bases from J; bases unmatched to any gene: 3. The CDR3 DNA reads TGTGCCAGCAGTTTTAACAGGGGGCTAGAGACCCAGTACTTC. Translating it yields CASSFNRGLETQYF.

The chain links TRBV27 to TRBJ1-2; D might be TRBD1 (6 bases). This CDR3 has 16 amino acids. Germline V lookup: CDR1 MNHEY, CDR2 SMNVEV (reference sequence). V was cut by 8 bases and J by 1 base, with 20 bases left in between. The CDR3 reads CASGNPTGRINYGYTF. CDR3 sequence (DNA): TGTGCCAGCGGAAATCCTACAGGGCGGATTAACTATGGCTACACCTTC.

The chain recombines TRBV9 with TRBJ1-2; D is possibly TRBD1 (6 bases). Germline CDR1 SGDLS, CDR2 YYNGEE. Trimming removed 2 bases at V and 5 bases at J, with 13 bases between. The CDR3 sequence is 14 residues long. Here the CDR3 reads CASSVSDSRYGYTF. DNA for the CDR3: TGTGCCAGCAGCGTCTCGGACAGTCGGTATGGCTACACCTTC.

The rearrangement joins TRBV28 to TRBJ1-5; 9 nucleotides line up with TRBD1. The CDR3 spans 15 residues. Germline V CDR1 and CDR2: MDHEN, SYDVKM. J lost 6 bases, V lost 6 bases, and 9 bases had no gene match. CDR3 sequence reads: CASSAGTGMFQPQHF. In DNA, the CDR3 is TGTGCCAGCAGCGCCGGGACAGGGATGTTTCAGCCCCAGCATTTT.

The chain carries TRBV5-1 and TRBJ1-1; TRBD1 matches at 8 bases. The CDR3 runs 14 residues. With 4 bases clipped from V and 3 bases from J, the junction kept 5 bases outside the gene matches. Germline lookup yields CDR1 SGHRS and CDR2 YFSETQ. CDR3 region: CASSGLTGDTEAFF. The CDR3 nucleotides read TGCGCCAGCAGCGGGTTGACAGGGGACACTGAAGCTTTCTTT.

The genes are TRBV19 and TRBJ1-1, with a tentative D call TRBD1 (6 bases). Germline loops: CDR1 LNHDA, CDR2 SQIVND (reference sequence). This CDR3 contains 14 residues. Between the trimmed V and J ends, which lost 5 bases and 2 bases, there was a span of 12 bases. The CDR3: CASSQRTANTEAFF. CDR3 in DNA: TGTGCCAGTAGTCAAAGGACAGCTAACACTGAAGCTTTCTTT.

The gene calls are TRBV7-8 and TRBJ1-5, with D tentatively TRBD1 (5 bases). The CDR3 runs to 15 residues. Germline V gene lookup returns CDR1 SGHVS and CDR2 FQNEAQ. The V end lost 5 bases, the J end lost 8 bases, and 19 bases lay between the germline ends. Here the CDR3 DNA reads TGTGCCAGCAGCCGAGGGCAGGGACTTCTCGAGCCCCAGCATTTT. Translation: CASSRGQGLLEPQHF.

The gene calls are TRBV20-1 and TRBJ2-7, with D uncertain. Germline-derived CDR1 and CDR2 are DFQATT and SNEGSKA (reference sequence). This CDR3 contains 12 residues. V lost 3 bases to trimming and J lost 5 bases, with 11 bases between them. CDR3 nucleotides: TGCAGTGCTAGTCTAGTTCCCCACGAGCAGTACTTC. Translated, it gives CSASLVPHEQYF.

This clone was seen only a few times. This rearrangement joins TRBV7-8 to TRBJ1-1, with D perhaps matching TRBD1 (5 bases). The V gene lost 6 bases and the J gene lost 4 bases, with 18 bases spanning the gap. CDR1 is SGHVS, CDR2 FQNEAQ, per germline. The CDR3 totals 15 residues. For the CDR3, the DNA is TGTGCCAGCAGTCCGAGCGGGACTGGGGTCACTGAAGCTTTCTTT. It specifies CASSPSGTGVTEAFF.